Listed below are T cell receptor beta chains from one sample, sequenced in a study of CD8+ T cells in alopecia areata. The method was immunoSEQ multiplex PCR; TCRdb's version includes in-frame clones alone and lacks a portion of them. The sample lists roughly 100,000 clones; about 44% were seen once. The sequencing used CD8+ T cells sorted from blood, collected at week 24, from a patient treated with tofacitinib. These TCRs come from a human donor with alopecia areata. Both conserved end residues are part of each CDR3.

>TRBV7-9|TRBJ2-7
CASSFVPGQGFSLEQYF
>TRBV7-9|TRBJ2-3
CASPGPSGTDTQYF
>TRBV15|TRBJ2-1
CATSLNRGSFNEQFF
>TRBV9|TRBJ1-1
CASSPHRRGITEAFF
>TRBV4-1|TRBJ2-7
CASSLGDSGQLEQYF
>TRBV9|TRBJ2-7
CASSHSTGMHEQYF
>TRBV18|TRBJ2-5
CASSPQGRETQYF
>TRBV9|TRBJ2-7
CASSESAGSSYEQYF
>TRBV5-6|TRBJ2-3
CASSLNNLAAFTDTQYF
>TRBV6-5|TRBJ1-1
CASSYGGLNTEAFF
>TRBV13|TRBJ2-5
CAGGNLETQYF
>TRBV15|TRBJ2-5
CATSREGSDQETQYF
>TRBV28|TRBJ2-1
CASSRLGGLEQFF
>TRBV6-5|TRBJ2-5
CASSIQGRQETQYF
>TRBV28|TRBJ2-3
CATSGSGDTQYF
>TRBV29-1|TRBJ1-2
CSVIQPQNPYGYTF
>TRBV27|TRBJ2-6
CASSPGRTPSGVLTF
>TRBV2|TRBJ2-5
CASSVSSGSSETQYF
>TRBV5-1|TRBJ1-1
CASSLGLQTNTEAFF
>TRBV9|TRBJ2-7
CASSSTSGSSYEQYF